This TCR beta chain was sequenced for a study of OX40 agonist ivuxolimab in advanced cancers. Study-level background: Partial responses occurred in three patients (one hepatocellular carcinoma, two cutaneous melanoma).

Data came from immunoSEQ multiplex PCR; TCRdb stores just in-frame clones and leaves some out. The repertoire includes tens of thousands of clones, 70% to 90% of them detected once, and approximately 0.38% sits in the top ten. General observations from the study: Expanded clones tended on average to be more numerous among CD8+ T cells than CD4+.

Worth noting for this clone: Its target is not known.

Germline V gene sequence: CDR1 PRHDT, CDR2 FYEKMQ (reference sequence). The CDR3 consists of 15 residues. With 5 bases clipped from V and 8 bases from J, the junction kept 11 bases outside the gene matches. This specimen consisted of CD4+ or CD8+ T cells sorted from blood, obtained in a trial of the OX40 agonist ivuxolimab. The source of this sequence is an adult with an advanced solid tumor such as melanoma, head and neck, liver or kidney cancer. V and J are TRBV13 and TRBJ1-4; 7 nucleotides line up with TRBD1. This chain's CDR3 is CASSLGQAGGEKLFF. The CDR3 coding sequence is TGTGCCAGCAGCCTCGGACAGGCCGGGGGGGAAAAACTGTTTTTT.